This TCR beta chain was recovered during a study of cytomegalovirus exposure and HLA in healthy donors. Background on the study: The 120 validation repertoires matched the 666 first-cohort repertoires in platform, a later analysis reported.

The V and J ends lost 3 bases and 4 bases respectively, with 15 bases between them. The germline gives CDR1 GTSNPN, CDR2 SVGIG (reference sequence). This CDR3 has 14 amino acids. Of note for this clone: Antigen unknown.

Study-wide results and caveats: Among TCR sequences, most were rare, though some public TCRs appeared in many donors. The study recorded 160 or so TCR beta chains that were cytomegalovirus-associated. Subsequent analysis of the 120 or so validation repertoires found a tendency for first-cohort TCR clusters to co-occur.

Here immunoSEQ multiplex PCR was the method, and the copy in TCRdb shows in-frame clones only, minus some. The sample consists of approximately 260,000 clones, 70% to 90% of them appearing once. The clonotype originates from a woman aged 30 to 39 in good health and CMV-seropositive. The sequenced sample was PBMCs. The chain links TRBV30 to TRBJ1-1; D call uncertain. The CDR3 region has the DNA TGTGCCTGGAGCCGCGACAATGCGGGCACTGAAGCTTTCTTT. Its protein product is CAWSRDNAGTEAFF.